The 28 T cell receptor beta chains given below trace back to one sample, sequenced in a study of beta chain features in type 1 diabetes. Every bit of the isolated RNA underwent reverse transcription, so sequencing read expressed TCRB transcripts. TCRdb's copy holds only in-frame clones and misses some; the assay was immunoSEQ multiplex PCR. The table records hundreds of thousands of clones, around 68% of them present only once. Material: naive CD4+ T cells from blood. The source of these receptors is a young man in good health.

This clone was found once. V gene TRBV15 combines with J gene TRBJ2-1; 7 nucleotides line up with TRBD1. The CDR3 is 15 residues long. Germline V lookup: CDR1 LNHNV, CDR2 YYDKDF (reference sequence). V was clipped by 2 bases and J by 7 bases; unmatched bases: 8. The CDR3 reads CATSRSSGTDNEQFF. Here the CDR3 DNA reads TGTGCCACCAGCAGAAGCTCCGGGACAGATAATGAGCAGTTCTTC.

This chain uses TRBV29-1 with TRBJ2-5; no clear D. The CDR3 has 11 amino acids. The germline V and J ends were trimmed by 4 bases and 4 bases, with 7 bases remaining between them. Per germline, CDR1 SQVTM and CDR2 ANQGSEA. The CDR3 protein is CSVGIGETQYF. The DNA of the CDR3 is TGCAGCGTTGGTATCGGAGAGACCCAGTACTTC.

In regard to this clone: A read error may account for a junction end that differs from germline. The chain recombines TRBV18 with TRBJ2-1; D unclear. The CDR3 loop spans 15 amino acids. Germline V lookup: CDR1 KGHSH, CDR2 LQKENI. The CDR3 loop is CASSPLLSSYNEQFF. The CDR3 nucleotides read TGTGCCAGCTCTCCACTCCTGAGCTCCTACAATGAGCAGTTCTTC. Complete variable domain (other parts from reference TRBV18 and TRBJ2-1): NAGVMQNPRHLVRRRGQEARLRCSPMKGHSHVYWYRQLPEEGLKFMVYLQKENIIDESGMPKERFSAEFPKEGPSILRIQQVVRGDSAAYFCASSPLLSSYNEQFFGPGTRLTVL.

This chain links TRBV14 with TRBJ2-4; D call uncertain. V was trimmed by 4 bases and J by 0 bases, leaving 7 bases between them. The CDR3 spans 14 residues. The germline V gene has CDR1 SGHDN and CDR2 FVKESK. The CDR3 DNA reads TGTGCCAGCAGCCCTCGCCTAGCCAAAAACATTCAGTACTTC. Translated: CASSPRLAKNIQYF.

A few counts support this clone. V usage is TRBV28 and J usage is TRBJ2-7; 7 bases are a match to TRBD1. The J segment lost 6 bases and the V segment lost 2 bases, leaving 4 bases of the junction unmatched. This CDR3 is 13 amino acids long. Germline lookup yields CDR1 MDHEN and CDR2 SYDVKM. CDR3 sequence: CASSLQGDGEQYF. CDR3 in DNA: TGTGCCAGCAGTTTACAGGGGGACGGCGAGCAGTACTTC.

CDR3 sequence: CASSRSTGHTGELFF. In nucleotides, the CDR3 is TGTGCCAGCAGCCGCTCGACAGGGCACACCGGGGAGCTGTTTTTT. This rearrangement joins TRBV25-1 to TRBJ2-2; 7 bases are shared with TRBD1. The CDR3 runs to 15 residues. Germline V gene data show CDR1 as MGHDK and CDR2 as SYGVNS. The V gene end was trimmed by 6 bases and the J gene end by 3 bases; junction bases not matched to a gene: 7.

The CDR3 here is CASSFGTAYGYTF. Written as DNA, the CDR3 is TGTGCCAGCAGCTTTGGGACAGCCTATGGCTACACCTTC. The V call is TRBV14, the J call TRBJ1-2; 7 bases line up with TRBD1. Germline CDR1 SGHDN, CDR2 FVKESK. CDR3 length: 13 amino acids. V gave up 5 bases and J gave up 4 bases; unmatched junction bases: 4.

The chain joins TRBV29-1 to TRBJ1-2, with D hard to call. Trimming removed 5 bases from V and 7 bases from J, with 8 bases in between. The length of the CDR3 is 10 residues. The germline V gene encodes CDR1 SQVTM and CDR2 ANQGSEA. This CDR3 is CSVLEGGYTF. CDR3 bases: TGCAGCGTTTTGGAAGGTGGCTACACCTTC.

The J gene is TRBJ2-2, the V gene TRBV11-2, with D tentatively TRBD1 or TRBD2 (5 bases each). Germline values: CDR1 SGHAT, CDR2 FQNNGV. The germline V and J ends were trimmed by 8 bases and 2 bases, with 12 bases remaining between them. This CDR3 spans 14 amino acids. CDR3 residues: CASAERGNTGELFF. The CDR3 DNA sequence: TGTGCCAGCGCTGAGAGGGGAAACACCGGGGAGCTGTTTTTT.

V is TRBV7-8 and J is TRBJ2-3, with TRBD2 matching over 12 bases. This CDR3 is 15 amino acids long. Trimming cost V 5 bases and J 5 bases; bases outside gene matches: 5. Looked up from germline, CDR1 is SGHVS and CDR2 is FQNEAQ. Written as DNA, the CDR3 is TGTGCCAGCAGCCGGACTAGCGGGATATTAGATACGCAGTATTTT. It encodes CASSRTSGILDTQYF.

In DNA, the CDR3 is TGTGCCAGCAGTGAAGCTGGGCAGATCAATCAGCCCCAGCATTTT. Its translation: CASSEAGQINQPQHF. This chain uses TRBV2 with TRBJ1-5; no definite D call. V was trimmed by 0 bases and J by 3 bases, leaving 9 bases between them. Germline V lookup: CDR1 SNHLY, CDR2 FYNNEI. There are 15 residues in the CDR3.

The V call is TRBV29-1, the J call TRBJ1-1; D is unresolved. The CDR3 has 14 amino acids. Germline V gene lookup returns CDR1 SQVTM and CDR2 ANQGSEA. The ends were cut back, 6 bases at V and 3 bases at J, with 17 bases in the middle. DNA of the CDR3: TGCAGCGTCGCGGTCCAAGGTCGCTACACTGAAGCTTTCTTT. Residues: CSVAVQGRYTEAFF.

The chain carries TRBV7-2 and TRBJ2-3, with D maybe TRBD1 (5 bases). The CDR3 sequence is 12 residues long. In germline, CDR1 is SGHTA, CDR2 FQGNSA. Trimming took 4 bases from V and 5 from J, leaving 7 bases between them. The CDR3: CASSSQGDTQYF. Written as DNA, the CDR3 is TGTGCCAGCAGCTCCCAGGGAGATACGCAGTATTTT.

The chain recombines TRBV29-1 with TRBJ2-5; D is undetermined. In germline, CDR1 is SQVTM, CDR2 ANQGSEA. V was trimmed by 3 bases and J by 4 bases, leaving 12 bases between them. This CDR3 is 13 amino acids long. CDR3 in DNA: TGCAGCGTTGAGCTCCCAATTCCAGAGACCCAGTACTTC. Residues: CSVELPIPETQYF.

The chain joins TRBV4-3 to TRBJ2-5; D may be TRBD2 (5 bases). Germline V lookup: CDR1 LGHNA, CDR2 YSLEER. The CDR3 has 13 residues. Trimming took off 1 base at V and 9 bases at J, with 12 bases between the two ends. The CDR3 is CASSQVGDLAQYF. In DNA, the CDR3 is TGCGCCAGCAGCCAAGTGGGAGACCTGGCCCAGTACTTC.

This clone has more than one count but fewer than ten. The chain combines TRBV30 with TRBJ2-5, with TRBD1 as a possible D gene (6 bases). From germline, CDR1 is GTSNPN and CDR2 SVGIG (reference sequence). This CDR3 spans 17 amino acids. Trimming cost V 4 bases and J 2 bases, with 23 bases left between them. DNA of the CDR3: TGTGCCTGGAATAAGAGAACGGGGACATCCGTACAAGAGACCCAGTACTTC. Residues: CAWNKRTGTSVQETQYF. Full variable domain (rest looked up from reference TRBV30 and TRBJ2-5): SQTIHQWPATLVQPVGSPLSLECTVEGTSNPNLYWYRQAAGRGLQLLFYSVGIGQISSEVPQNLSASRPQDRQFILSSKKLLLSDSGFYLCAWNKRTGTSVQETQYFGPGTRLLVL.

The rearrangement joins TRBV13 to TRBJ2-5; no reliable D call. The V end lost 5 bases, the J end lost 4 bases, and 11 bases lay between the germline ends. The CDR3 spans 13 residues. The germline V gene has CDR1 PRHDT and CDR2 FYEKMQ (reference sequence). The CDR3 loop reads CASSLSPGETQYF. CDR3 nucleotides: TGTGCCAGCAGCCTCAGCCCGGGAGAGACCCAGTACTTC.

The V call is TRBV28, the J call TRBJ1-2; D is uncertain. Germline V gives CDR1 MDHEN, CDR2 SYDVKM. This CDR3 is 10 amino acids long. The germline V and J ends were trimmed by 4 bases and 6 bases, with 3 bases remaining between them. The CDR3 DNA sequence: TGTGCCAGCAGTTCGGATGGCTACACCTTC. Protein sequence: CASSSDGYTF.

The J gene is TRBJ2-5, the V gene TRBV7-2; 7 bases match TRBD2. The CDR3 is 15 amino acids. Germline lookup yields CDR1 SGHTA and CDR2 FQGNSA. J gave up 2 bases and V 1 base, and 4 bases lay outside the gene matches. CDR3 protein: CASSLDGAGQETQYF. CDR3 nucleotide sequence: TGTGCCAGCAGCTTAGATGGAGCGGGGCAAGAGACCCAGTACTTC.

V gene TRBV29-1 combines with J gene TRBJ1-1, with D tentatively TRBD1 (5 bases). V was trimmed by 6 bases and J by 5 bases, leaving 13 bases between them. The CDR3 runs 12 residues. CDR1 SQVTM and CDR2 ANQGSEA come from the germline V gene. The CDR3 loop reads CSVVRGGTEAFF. The CDR3 nucleotides are TGCAGCGTCGTTCGCGGGGGTACTGAAGCTTTCTTT. The full variable domain, with the rest looked up from reference TRBV29-1 and TRBJ1-1, is SAVISQKPSRDICQRGTSLTIQCQVDSQVTMMFWYRQQPGQSLTLIATANQGSEATYESGFVIDKFPISRPNLTFSTLTVSNMSPEDSSIYLCSVVRGGTEAFFGQGTRLTVV.

J is TRBJ1-1 and V is TRBV20-1; D is possibly TRBD1 (6 bases). Germline lookup yields CDR1 DFQATT and CDR2 SNEGSKA (reference sequence). Between the trimmed V and J ends, which lost 6 bases and 7 bases, there was a span of 12 bases. The CDR3 totals 11 residues. CDR3 DNA: TGCAGTGCCCCCGGACAGCTTGAAGCTTTCTTT. This sequence encodes CSAPGQLEAFF.

This clone was found a few times. The chain combines TRBV4-3 with TRBJ2-1; 13 nucleotides match TRBD2. Germline trimming cut 1 base from V and 4 bases from J; bases unmatched to any gene: 4. Looked up from germline, CDR1 is LGHNA and CDR2 is YSLEER. The CDR3 length is 17 residues. CDR3 amino acids: CASSQVTSGRGYNEQFF. Here the CDR3 DNA reads TGCGCCAGCAGCCAAGTTACTAGCGGGAGGGGGTACAATGAGCAGTTCTTC.

The J gene is TRBJ2-1, the V gene TRBV2, with D possibly being TRBD1 (6 bases). This CDR3 spans 14 amino acids. The V and J ends lost 8 bases and 4 bases respectively, with 15 bases between them. Germline-derived CDR1 and CDR2 are SNHLY and FYNNEI. CDR3: CASLRQAGYNEQFF. CDR3 in DNA: TGTGCCAGCCTTCGACAGGCGGGTTACAATGAGCAGTTCTTC.

The CDR3 is CASSAQGTQLGETQYF. The CDR3 DNA follows: TGTGCCAGCAGTGCCCAGGGGACTCAGCTGGGGGAGACCCAGTACTTC. The V and J genes are TRBV25-1 and TRBJ2-5, with D perhaps assigned TRBD1 or TRBD2 (6 bases each). The CDR3 runs to 16 residues. V lost 4 bases to trimming and J lost 5 bases, with 20 bases between them. From germline, CDR1 is MGHDK and CDR2 SYGVNS.

The CDR3 DNA is TGCAGCGTCGACCAGACCGGTAACTATGGCTACACCTTC. Protein product: CSVDQTGNYGYTF. The chain uses TRBV29-1 and TRBJ1-2; no reliable D call. V lost 6 bases and J lost 1, with 12 bases in between. Germline CDR1 SQVTM, CDR2 ANQGSEA. This CDR3 is built from 13 residues.

The V and J genes are TRBV4-1 and TRBJ2-4; 8 nucleotides agree with TRBD2. This CDR3 comprises 17 residues. J gave up 3 bases and V 1 base, and 8 bases lay outside the gene matches. Looked up from germline, CDR1 is MGHRA and CDR2 is YSYEKL. CDR3 amino acids: CASSQGSGSGGKNIQYF. The CDR3 coding sequence is TGCGCCAGCAGCCAAGGGAGCGGGAGCGGTGGCAAAAACATTCAGTACTTC.

This clone has a handful of counts. The chain is built from TRBV29-1 and TRBJ2-3; D is possibly TRBD2 (6 bases). Trimming took off 6 bases at V and 6 bases at J, with 16 bases between the two ends. Germline CDR1 and CDR2: SQVTM and ANQGSEA. This CDR3 comprises 13 residues. The CDR3, as DNA: TGCAGCGTGGGGCTCGGGAGTCAGGATACGCAGTATTTT. It yields the protein CSVGLGSQDTQYF.

This chain uses TRBV19 with TRBJ2-1, with D perhaps matching TRBD1 (6 bases). The CDR3 contains 16 residues. The ends were cut back, 2 bases at V and 0 bases at J, with 11 bases in the middle. Germline CDR1 LNHDA, CDR2 SQIVND (reference sequence). Written as DNA, the CDR3 is TGTGCCAGTAGTATACCGACAGGAACCTCCTACAATGAGCAGTTCTTC. It yields the protein CASSIPTGTSYNEQFF. The full variable domain, completed using reference TRBV19 and TRBJ2-1, is DGGITQSPKYLFRKEGQNVTLSCEQNLNHDAMYWYRQDPGQGLRLIYYSQIVNDFQKGDIAEGYSVSREKKESFPLTVTSAQKNPTAFYLCASSIPTGTSYNEQFFGPGTRLTVL.